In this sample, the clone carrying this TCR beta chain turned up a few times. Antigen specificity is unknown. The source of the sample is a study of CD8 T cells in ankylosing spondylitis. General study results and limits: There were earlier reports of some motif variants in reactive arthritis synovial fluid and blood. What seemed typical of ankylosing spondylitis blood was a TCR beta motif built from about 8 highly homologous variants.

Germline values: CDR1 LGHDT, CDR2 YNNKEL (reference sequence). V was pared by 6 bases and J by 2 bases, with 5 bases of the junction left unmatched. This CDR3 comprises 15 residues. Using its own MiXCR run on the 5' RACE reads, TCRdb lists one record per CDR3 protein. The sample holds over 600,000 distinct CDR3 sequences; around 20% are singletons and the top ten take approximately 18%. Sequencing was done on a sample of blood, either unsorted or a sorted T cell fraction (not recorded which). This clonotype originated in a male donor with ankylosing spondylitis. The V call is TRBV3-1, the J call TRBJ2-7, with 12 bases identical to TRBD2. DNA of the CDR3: TGTGCCAGCAGACCTTCTAGCGGGAGGGCCTACGAGCAGTACTTC. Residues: CASRPSSGRAYEQYF.